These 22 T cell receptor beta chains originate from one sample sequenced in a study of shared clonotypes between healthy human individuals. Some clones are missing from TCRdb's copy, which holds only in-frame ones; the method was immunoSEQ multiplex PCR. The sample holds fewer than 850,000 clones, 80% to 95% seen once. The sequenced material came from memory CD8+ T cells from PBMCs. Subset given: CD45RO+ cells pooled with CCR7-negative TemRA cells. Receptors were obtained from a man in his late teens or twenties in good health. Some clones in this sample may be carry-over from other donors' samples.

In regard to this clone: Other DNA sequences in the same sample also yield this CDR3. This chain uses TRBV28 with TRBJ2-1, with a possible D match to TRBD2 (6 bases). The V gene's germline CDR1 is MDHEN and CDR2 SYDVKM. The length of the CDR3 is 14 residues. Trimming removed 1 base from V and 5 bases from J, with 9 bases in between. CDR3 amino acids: CASSLSGSDNEQFF. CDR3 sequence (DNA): TGTGCCAGCAGTTTATCCGGGAGTGACAATGAGCAGTTCTTC.

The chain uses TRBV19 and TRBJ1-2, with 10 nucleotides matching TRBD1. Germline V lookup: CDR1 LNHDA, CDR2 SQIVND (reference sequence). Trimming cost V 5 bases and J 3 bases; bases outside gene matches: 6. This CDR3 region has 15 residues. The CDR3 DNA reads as TGTGCCAGTAGTCCGACAGGGGGCGCCGACTATGGCTACACCTTC. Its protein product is CASSPTGGADYGYTF.

Written as DNA, the CDR3 is TGTGCCAGCAGGGGCGGACTAGCGTCCGATGAGCAGTTCTTC. Its translation: CASRGGLASDEQFF. The chain employs TRBV28 and TRBJ2-1; 9 bases map to TRBD2. The germline gives CDR1 MDHEN, CDR2 SYDVKM. CDR3 length: 14 amino acids. V shed 6 bases and J 8 bases; nucleotides not matched to a gene: 8.

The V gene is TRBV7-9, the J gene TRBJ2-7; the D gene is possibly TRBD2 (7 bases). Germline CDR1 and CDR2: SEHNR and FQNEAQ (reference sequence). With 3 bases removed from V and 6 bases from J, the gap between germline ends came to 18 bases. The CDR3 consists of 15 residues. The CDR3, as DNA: TGTGCCAGCAGCTTGAGTGAGACGGGGGGCCTCGAGCAGTACTTC. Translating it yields CASSLSETGGLEQYF.

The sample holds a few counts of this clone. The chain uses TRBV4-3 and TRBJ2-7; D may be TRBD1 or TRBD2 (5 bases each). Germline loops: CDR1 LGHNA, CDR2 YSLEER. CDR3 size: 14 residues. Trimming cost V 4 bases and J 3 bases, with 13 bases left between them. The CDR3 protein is CASSPHTGGYEQYF. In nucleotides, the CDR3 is TGCGCCAGCAGCCCCCACACAGGAGGCTACGAGCAGTACTTC.

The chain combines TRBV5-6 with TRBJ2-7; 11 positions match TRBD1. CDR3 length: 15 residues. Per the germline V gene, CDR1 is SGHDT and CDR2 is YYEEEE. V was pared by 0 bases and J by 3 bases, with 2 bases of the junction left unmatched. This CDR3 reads CASSLGGTGGYEQYF. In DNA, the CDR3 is TGTGCCAGCAGCTTGGGTGGGACAGGGGGCTACGAGCAGTACTTC.

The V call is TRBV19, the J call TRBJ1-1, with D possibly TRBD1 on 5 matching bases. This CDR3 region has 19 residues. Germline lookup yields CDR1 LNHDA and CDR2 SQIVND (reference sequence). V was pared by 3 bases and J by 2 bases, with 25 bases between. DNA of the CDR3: TGTGCCAGTAGTATTGGATTTAGGCGGGACGGAGCTTCTAACACTGAAGCTTTCTTT. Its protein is CASSIGFRRDGASNTEAFF.

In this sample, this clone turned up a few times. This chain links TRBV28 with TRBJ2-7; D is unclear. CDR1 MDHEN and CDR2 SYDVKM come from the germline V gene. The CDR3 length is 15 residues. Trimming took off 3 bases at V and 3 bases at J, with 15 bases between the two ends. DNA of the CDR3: TGTGCCAGCAGTTTTCAATCCTCCCTGAACTACGAGCAGTACTTC. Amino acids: CASSFQSSLNYEQYF.

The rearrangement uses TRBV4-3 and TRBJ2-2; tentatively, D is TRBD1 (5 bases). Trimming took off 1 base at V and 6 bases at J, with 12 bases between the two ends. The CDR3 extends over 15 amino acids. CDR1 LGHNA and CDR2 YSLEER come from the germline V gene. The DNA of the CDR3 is TGCGCCAGCAGCCAAGGTTCAGGGATTGCCGGGGAGCTGTTTTTT. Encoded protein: CASSQGSGIAGELFF.

In DNA form, the CDR3 reads TGCGCCAGCAGCCTTGCCGGGACGCGTAATGAAAAACTGTTTTTT. It is translated as CASSLAGTRNEKLFF. The rearrangement links TRBV4-1 to TRBJ1-4; D possibly corresponds to TRBD1 (5 bases). The V gene's germline CDR1 is MGHRA and CDR2 YSYEKL. There are 15 residues in the CDR3. V shed 4 bases and J shed 4 bases, with 13 bases lying between them.

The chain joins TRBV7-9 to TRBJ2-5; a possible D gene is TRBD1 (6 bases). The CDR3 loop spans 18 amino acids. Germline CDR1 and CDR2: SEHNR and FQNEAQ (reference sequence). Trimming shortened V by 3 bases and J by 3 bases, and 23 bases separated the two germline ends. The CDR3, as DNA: TGTGCCAGCAGCTTTAGTAGCCTACATATACAGGGTAAAGAGACCCAGTACTTC. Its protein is CASSFSSLHIQGKETQYF.

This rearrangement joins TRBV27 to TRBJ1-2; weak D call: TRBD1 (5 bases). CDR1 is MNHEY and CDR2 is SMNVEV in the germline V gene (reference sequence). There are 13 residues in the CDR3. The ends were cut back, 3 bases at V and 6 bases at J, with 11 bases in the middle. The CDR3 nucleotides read TGTGCCAGCAGTTTGGGGCCCAGGGATGGCTACACCTTC. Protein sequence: CASSLGPRDGYTF.

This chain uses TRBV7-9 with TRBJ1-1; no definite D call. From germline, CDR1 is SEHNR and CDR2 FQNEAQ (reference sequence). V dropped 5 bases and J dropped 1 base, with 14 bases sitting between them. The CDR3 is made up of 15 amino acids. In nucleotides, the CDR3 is TGTGCCAGCAGCCCGCCCCCCGAGAGGAACACTGAAGCTTTCTTT. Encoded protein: CASSPPPERNTEAFF.

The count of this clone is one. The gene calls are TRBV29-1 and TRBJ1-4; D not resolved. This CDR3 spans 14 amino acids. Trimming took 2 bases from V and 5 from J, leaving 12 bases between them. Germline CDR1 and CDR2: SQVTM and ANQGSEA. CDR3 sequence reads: CSVEMVGLNEKLFF. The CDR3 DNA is TGCAGCGTTGAAATGGTCGGACTAAATGAAAAACTGTTTTTT. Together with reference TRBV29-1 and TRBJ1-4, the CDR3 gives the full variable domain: SAVISQKPSRDICQRGTSLTIQCQVDSQVTMMFWYRQQPGQSLTLIATANQGSEATYESGFVIDKFPISRPNLTFSTLTVSNMSPEDSSIYLCSVEMVGLNEKLFFGSGTQLSVL.

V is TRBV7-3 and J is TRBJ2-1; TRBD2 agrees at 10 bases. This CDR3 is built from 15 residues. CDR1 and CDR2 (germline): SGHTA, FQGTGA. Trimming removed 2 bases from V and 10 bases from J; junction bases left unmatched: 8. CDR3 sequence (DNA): TGTGCCAGCAGCTTACTAGCGGGAGAGATCAAGGAGCAGTTCTTC. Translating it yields CASSLLAGEIKEQFF.

CDR3 residues: CASSPTGGSYGYTF. The CDR3, as DNA: TGTGCCAGCAGCCCGACAGGGGGCTCCTATGGCTACACCTTC. The chain uses TRBV14 and TRBJ1-2; 10 bases line up with TRBD1. The CDR3 contains 14 residues. Germline loops: CDR1 SGHDN, CDR2 FVKESK. With V trimmed by 4 bases and J by 4 bases, 3 bases remained unmatched. Complete variable domain (other parts from reference TRBV14 and TRBJ1-2): EAGVTQFPSHSVIEKGQTVTLRCDPISGHDNLYWYRRVMGKEIKFLLHFVKESKQDESGMPNNRFLAERTGGTYSTLKVQPAELEDSGVYFCASSPTGGSYGYTFGSGTRLTVV.

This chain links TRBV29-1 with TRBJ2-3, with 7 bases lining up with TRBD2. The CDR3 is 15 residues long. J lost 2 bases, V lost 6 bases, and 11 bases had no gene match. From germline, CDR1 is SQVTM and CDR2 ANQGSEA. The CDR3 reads CSVATPSGYTDTQYF. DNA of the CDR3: TGCAGCGTAGCCACCCCTAGCGGATACACAGATACGCAGTATTTT.

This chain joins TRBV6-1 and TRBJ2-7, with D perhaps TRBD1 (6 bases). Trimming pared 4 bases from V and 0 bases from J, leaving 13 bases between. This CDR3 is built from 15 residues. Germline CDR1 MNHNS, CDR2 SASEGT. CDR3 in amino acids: CASSGGHFLSYEQYF. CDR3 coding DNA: TGTGCCAGCAGTGGGGGACATTTTCTCTCCTACGAGCAGTACTTC.

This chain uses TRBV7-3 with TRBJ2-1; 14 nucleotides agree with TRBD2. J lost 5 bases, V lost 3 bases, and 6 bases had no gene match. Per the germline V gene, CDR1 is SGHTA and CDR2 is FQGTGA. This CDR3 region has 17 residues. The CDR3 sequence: CASSLGTSGRGDNEQFF. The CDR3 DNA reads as TGTGCCAGCAGCTTGGGGACTAGCGGGAGAGGGGACAATGAGCAGTTCTTC.

Here the CDR3 DNA reads TGCGCCAGCAGCCAAGGGAACACCCCCGGAAACACCATATATTTT. This codes for CASSQGNTPGNTIYF. V gene TRBV4-1 combines with J gene TRBJ1-3; the D is unclear. V dropped 1 base and J dropped 4 bases, with 11 bases sitting between them. The CDR3 is 15 residues long. Germline CDR1 is MGHRA and CDR2 is YSYEKL.

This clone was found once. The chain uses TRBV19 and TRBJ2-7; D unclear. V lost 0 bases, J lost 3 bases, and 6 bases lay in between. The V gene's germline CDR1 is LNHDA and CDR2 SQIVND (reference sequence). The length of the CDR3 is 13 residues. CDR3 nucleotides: TGTGCCAGTAGTATAGAATCTGGCTACGAGCAGTACTTC. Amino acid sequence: CASSIESGYEQYF.

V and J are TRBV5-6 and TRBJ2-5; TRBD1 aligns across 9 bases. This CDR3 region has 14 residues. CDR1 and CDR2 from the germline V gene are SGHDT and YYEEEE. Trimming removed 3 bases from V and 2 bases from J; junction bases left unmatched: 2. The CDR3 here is CASSSGTGQETQYF. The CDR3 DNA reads TGTGCCAGCAGCTCCGGGACAGGGCAAGAGACCCAGTACTTC.